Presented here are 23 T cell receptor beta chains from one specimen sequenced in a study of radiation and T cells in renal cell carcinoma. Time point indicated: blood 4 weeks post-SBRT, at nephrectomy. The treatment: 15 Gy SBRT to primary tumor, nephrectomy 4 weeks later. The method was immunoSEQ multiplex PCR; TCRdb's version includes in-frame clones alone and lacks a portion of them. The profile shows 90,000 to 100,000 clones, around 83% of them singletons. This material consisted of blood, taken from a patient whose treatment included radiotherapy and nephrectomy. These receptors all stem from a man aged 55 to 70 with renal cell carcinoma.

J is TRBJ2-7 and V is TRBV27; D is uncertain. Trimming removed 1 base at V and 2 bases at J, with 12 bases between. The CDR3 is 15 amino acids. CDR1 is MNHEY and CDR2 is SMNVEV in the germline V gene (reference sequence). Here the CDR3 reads CASSLFQASPYEQYF. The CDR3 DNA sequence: TGTGCCAGCAGTTTATTTCAGGCCTCTCCCTACGAGCAGTACTTC.

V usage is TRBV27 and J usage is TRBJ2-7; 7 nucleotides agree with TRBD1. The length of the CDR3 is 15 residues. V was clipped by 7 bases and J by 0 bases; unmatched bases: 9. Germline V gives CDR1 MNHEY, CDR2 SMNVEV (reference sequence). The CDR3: CASKRTGQYSYEQYF. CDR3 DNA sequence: TGTGCCAGCAAACGGACGGGACAGTACTCCTACGAGCAGTACTTC.

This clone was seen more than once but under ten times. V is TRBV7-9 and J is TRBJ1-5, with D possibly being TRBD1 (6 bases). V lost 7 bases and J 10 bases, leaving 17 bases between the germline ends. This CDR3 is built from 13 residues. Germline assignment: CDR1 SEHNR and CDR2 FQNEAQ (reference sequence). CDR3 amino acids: CASTRGGHSPQHF. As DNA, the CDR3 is TGTGCCAGCACCCGGGGGGGCCATTCACCCCAGCATTTT.

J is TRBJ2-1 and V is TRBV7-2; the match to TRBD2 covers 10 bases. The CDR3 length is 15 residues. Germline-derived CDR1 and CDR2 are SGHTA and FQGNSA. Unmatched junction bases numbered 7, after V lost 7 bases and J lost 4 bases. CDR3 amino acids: CASNTLAGDYNEQFF. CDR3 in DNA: TGTGCCAGCAATACTCTAGCGGGGGATTACAATGAGCAGTTCTTC.

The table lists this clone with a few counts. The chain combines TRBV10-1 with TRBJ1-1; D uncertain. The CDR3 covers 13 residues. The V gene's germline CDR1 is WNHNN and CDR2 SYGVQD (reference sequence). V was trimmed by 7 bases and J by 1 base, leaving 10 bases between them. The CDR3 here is CASTPTGNTEAFF. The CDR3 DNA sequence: TGCGCCAGCACCCCGACGGGGAACACTGAAGCTTTCTTT.

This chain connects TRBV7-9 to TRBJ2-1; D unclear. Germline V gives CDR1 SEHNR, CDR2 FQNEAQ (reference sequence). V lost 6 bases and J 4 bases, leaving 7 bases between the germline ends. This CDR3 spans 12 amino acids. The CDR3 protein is CASSSVYNEQFF. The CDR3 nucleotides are TGTGCCAGCAGTTCAGTATACAATGAGCAGTTCTTC. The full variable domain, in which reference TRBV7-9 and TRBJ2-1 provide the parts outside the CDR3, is DTGVSQNPRHKITKRGQNVTFRCDPISEHNRLYWYRQTLGQGPEFLTYFQNEAQLEKSRLLSDRFSAERPKGSFSTLEIQRTEQGDSAMYLCASSSVYNEQFFGPGTRLTVL.

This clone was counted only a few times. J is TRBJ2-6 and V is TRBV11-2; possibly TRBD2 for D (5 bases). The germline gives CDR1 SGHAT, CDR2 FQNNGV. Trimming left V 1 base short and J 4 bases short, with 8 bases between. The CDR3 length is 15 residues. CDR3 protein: CASSLGPGGANVLTF. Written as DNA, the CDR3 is TGTGCCAGCAGCTTAGGGCCGGGGGGGGCCAACGTCCTGACTTTC.

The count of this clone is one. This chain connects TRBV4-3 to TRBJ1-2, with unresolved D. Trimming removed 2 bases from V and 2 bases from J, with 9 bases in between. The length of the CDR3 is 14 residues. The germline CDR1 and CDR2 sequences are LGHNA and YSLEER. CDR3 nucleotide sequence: TGCGCCAGCAGCCAACGCAGTGGGAACTATGGCTACACCTTC. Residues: CASSQRSGNYGYTF.

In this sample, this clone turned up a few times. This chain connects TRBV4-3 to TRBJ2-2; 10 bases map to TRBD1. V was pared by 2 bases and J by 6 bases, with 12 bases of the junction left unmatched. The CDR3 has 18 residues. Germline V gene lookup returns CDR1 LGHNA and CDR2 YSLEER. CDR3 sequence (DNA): TGCGCCAGCAGCCAATACCGGGACAGGGGACCTCGGGCCGGGGAGCTGTTTTTT. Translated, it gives CASSQYRDRGPRAGELFF.

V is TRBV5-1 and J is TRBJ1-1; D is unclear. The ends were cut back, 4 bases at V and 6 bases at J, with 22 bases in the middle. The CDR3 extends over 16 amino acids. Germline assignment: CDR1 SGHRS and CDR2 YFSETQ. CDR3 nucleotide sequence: TGCGCCAGCAGCCGTAAGACAAATGAGTGGACCCCTGAAGCTTTCTTT. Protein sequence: CASSRKTNEWTPEAFF.

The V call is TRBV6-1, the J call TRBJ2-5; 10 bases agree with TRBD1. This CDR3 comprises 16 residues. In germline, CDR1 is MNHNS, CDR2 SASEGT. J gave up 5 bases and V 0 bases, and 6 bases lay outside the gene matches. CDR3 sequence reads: CASSEAGTGVRETQYF. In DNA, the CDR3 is TGTGCCAGCAGTGAAGCAGGGACAGGGGTACGGGAGACCCAGTACTTC.

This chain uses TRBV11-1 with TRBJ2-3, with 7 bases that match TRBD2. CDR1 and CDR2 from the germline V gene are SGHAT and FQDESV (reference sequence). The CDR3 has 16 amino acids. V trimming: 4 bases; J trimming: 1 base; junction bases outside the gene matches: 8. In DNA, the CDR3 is TGTGCCAGCAGCTCCAGCTCTAGCGGACGCACAGATACGCAGTATTTT. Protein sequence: CASSSSSSGRTDTQYF.

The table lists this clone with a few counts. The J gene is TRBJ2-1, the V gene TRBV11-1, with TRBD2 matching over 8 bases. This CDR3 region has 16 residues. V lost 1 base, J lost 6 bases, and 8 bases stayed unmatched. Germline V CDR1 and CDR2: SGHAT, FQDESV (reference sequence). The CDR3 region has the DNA TGTGCCAGCAGCTTAGTAAAGTCCGGGGGGGGCAATGAGCAGTTCTTC. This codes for CASSLVKSGGGNEQFF.

The CDR3 DNA sequence: TGTGCCAGCAGTTACGCGGGAGTGGGCACAGATACGCAGTATTTT. Its protein product is CASSYAGVGTDTQYF. This sequence joins TRBV6-5 and TRBJ2-3, with TRBD2 identical over 7 bases. V lost 2 bases and J lost 1; bases outside the gene matches: 3. The CDR3 contains 15 residues. Germline CDR1 MNHEY, CDR2 SVGAGI.

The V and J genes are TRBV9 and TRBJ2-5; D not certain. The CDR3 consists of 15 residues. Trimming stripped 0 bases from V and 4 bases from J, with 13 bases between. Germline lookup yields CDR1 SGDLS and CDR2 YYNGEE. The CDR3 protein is CASSVAGGQRETQYF. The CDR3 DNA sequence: TGTGCCAGCAGCGTAGCGGGTGGGCAAAGAGAGACCCAGTACTTC.

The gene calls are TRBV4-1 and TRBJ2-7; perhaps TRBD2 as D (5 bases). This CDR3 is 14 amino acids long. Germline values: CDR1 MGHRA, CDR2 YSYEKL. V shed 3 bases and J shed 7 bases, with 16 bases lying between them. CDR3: CASSQGEGPFEQYF. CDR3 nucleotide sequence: TGCGCCAGCAGCCAGGGAGAAGGGCCCTTTGAGCAGTACTTC.

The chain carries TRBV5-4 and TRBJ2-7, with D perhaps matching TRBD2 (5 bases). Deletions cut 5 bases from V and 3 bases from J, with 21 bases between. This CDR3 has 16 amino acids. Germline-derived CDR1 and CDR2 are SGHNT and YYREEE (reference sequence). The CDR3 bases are TGTGCCAGCAGTACCCCTAAGAGGGAGTTGGGCTACGAGCAGTACTTC. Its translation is CASSTPKRELGYEQYF.

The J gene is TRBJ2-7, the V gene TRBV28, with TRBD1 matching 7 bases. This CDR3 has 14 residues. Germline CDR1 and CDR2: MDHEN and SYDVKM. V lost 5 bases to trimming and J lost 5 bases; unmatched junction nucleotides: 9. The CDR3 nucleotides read TGTGCCAGCAGTCAGCCGGGACAGAGGCACGAGCAGTACTTC. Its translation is CASSQPGQRHEQYF. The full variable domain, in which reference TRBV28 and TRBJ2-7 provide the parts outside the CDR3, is DVKVTQSSRYLVKRTGEKVFLECVQDMDHENMFWYRQDPGLGLRLIYFSYDVKMKEKGDIPEGYSVSREKKERFSLILESASTNQTSMYLCASSQPGQRHEQYFGPGTRLTVT.

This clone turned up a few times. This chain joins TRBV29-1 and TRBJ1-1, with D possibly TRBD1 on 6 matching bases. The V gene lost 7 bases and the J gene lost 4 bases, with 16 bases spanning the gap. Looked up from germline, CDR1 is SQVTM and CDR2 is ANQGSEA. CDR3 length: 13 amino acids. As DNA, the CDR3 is TGCAGCGGGGAATGGGGGCGGGCCACTGAAGCTTTCTTT. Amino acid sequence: CSGEWGRATEAFF.

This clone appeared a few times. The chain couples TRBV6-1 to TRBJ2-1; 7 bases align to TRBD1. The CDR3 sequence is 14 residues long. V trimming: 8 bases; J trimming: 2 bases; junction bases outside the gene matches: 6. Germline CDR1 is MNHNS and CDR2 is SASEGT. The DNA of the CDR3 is TGTGCCAGCCTCCGGGACAGAGCCTACAATGAGCAGTTCTTC. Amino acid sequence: CASLRDRAYNEQFF.

CDR3 loop: CASSLDRQGGRETQYF. In nucleotides, the CDR3 is TGTGCCAGCAGCTTAGACAGACAGGGGGGGCGAGAGACCCAGTACTTC. V is TRBV11-3 and J is TRBJ2-5, with 9 bases that match TRBD1. CDR1 and CDR2 from the germline V gene are SGHNT and YENEEA. There are 16 residues in the CDR3. V dropped 0 bases and J dropped 4; count of bases not matched to a gene: 6.

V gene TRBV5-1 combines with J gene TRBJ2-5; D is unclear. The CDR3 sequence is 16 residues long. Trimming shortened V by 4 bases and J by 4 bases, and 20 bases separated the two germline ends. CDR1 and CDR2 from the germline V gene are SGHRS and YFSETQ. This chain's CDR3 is CASSPTGVGVGETQYF. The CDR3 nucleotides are TGCGCCAGCAGCCCGACTGGCGTCGGCGTAGGAGAGACCCAGTACTTC.

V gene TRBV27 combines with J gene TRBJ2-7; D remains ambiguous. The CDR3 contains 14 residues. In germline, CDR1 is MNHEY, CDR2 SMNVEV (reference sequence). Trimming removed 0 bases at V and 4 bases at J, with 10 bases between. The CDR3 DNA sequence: TGTGCCAGCAGTTTATCGGACGGACCGTACGAGCAGTACTTC. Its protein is CASSLSDGPYEQYF.